This paragraph covers one T cell receptor beta chain sequence. The data stem from a study of blood T cell repertoires in COVID-19. Study as a whole: PBMCs, B-cell-depleted T cells, or T cells were the source of the cDNA or gDNA that made up the material.

Method: immunoSEQ multiplex PCR; TCRdb's copy keeps in-frame clones and lacks some. The sample has 380,000 or so clones, approximately 89% seen once. The age range of participants was 18 to 89 years, with residence in roughly 25 US areas. Cohorts were based on clinical histories the participants reported. Two negative PCRs, clearance, or symptom resolution were required of recovered Cohort 3 donors. The material sequenced was PBMCs or T cells enriched from blood (not recorded which). The TCR originated in a man aged 25 to 40 who had recovered from COVID-19.

The DNA for the CDR3 is TGTGCCAGCGGGCGGGTCGACAGGGGTGACACTGAAGCTTTCTTT. Its translation: CASGRVDRGDTEAFF. The chain has TRBV6-5 and TRBJ1-1; 8 bases map to TRBD1. In germline, CDR1 is MNHEY, CDR2 SVGAGI. V was clipped by 8 bases and J by 3 bases; unmatched bases: 11. This CDR3 spans 15 amino acids.